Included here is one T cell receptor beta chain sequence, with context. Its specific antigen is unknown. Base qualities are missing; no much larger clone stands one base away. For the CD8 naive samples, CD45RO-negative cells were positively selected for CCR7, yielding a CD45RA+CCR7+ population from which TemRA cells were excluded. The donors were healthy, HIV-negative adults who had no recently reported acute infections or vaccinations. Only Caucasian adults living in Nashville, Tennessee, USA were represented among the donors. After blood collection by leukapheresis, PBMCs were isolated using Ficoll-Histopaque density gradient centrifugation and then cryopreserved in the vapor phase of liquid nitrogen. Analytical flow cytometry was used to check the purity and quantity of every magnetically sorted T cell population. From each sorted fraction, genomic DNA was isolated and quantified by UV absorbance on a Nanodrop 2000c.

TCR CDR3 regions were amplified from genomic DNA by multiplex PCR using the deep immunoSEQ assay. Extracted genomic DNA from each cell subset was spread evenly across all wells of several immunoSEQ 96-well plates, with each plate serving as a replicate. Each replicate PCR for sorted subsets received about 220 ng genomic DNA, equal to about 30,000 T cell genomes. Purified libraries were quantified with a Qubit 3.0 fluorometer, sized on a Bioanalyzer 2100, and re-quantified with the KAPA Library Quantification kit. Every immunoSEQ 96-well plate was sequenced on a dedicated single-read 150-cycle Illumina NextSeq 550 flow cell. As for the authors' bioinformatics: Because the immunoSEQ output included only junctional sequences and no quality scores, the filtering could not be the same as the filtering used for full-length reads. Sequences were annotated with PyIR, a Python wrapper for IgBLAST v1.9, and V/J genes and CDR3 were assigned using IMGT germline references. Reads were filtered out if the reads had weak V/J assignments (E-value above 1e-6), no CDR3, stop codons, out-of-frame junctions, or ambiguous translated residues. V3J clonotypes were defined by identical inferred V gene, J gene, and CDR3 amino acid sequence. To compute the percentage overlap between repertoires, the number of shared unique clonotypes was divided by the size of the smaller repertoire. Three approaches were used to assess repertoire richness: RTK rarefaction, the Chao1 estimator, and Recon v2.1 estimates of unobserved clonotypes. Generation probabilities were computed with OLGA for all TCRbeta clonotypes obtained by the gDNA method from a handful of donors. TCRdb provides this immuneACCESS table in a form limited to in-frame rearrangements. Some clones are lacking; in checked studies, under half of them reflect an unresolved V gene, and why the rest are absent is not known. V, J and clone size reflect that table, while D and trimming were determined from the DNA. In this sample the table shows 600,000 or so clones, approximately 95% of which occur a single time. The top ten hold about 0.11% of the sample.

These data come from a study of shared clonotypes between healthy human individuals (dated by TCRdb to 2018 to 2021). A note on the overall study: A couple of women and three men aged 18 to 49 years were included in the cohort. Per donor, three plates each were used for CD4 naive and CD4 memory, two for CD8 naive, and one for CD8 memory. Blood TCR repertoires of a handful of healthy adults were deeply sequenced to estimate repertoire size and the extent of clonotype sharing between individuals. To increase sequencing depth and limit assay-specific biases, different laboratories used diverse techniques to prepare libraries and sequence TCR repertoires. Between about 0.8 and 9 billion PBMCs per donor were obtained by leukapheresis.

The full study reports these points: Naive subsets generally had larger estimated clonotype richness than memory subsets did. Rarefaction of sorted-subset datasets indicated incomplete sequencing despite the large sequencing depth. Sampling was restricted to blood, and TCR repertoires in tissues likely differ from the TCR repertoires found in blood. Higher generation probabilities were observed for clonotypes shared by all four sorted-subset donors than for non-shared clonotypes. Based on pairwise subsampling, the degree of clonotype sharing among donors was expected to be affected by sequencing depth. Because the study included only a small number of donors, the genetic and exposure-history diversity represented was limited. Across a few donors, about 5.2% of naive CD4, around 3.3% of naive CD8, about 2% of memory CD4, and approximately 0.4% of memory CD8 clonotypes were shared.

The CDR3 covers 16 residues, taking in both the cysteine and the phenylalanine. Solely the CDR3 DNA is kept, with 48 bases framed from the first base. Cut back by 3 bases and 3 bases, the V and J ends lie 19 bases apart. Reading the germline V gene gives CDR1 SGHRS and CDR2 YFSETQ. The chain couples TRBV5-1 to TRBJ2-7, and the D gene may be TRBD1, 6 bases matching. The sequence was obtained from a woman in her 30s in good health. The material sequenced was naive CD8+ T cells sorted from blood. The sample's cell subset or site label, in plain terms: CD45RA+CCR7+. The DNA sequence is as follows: TGCGCCAGCAGCTGCCACAGGGATCGAATAGTCTACGAGCAGTACTTC. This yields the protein CASSCHRDRIVYEQYF.